Sequencing of this TCR beta chain was carried out in a study of graft-versus-host responses after intestinal transplantation (dated by TCRdb to the early 2020s). Turning to the overall study: The transplants that recipients received were multivisceral, liver-intestinal, or isolated intestinal. All recipients received anti-thymocyte globulin induction followed by maintenance tacrolimus and steroids for around 3 years. Bulk TCR-beta CDR3 sequencing was used to track graft-versus-host and host-versus-graft alloreactive T cell clones in the graft, circulation and bone marrow after intestinal transplantation. To identify alloreactive clones, pre-transplant mixed lymphocyte reaction products were sequenced and compared with unstimulated pre-transplant donor and recipient T cells. A cohort of 24 intestinal transplant recipients, including one retransplant, was enrolled, and 3 patients lacking pretransplant specimens were excluded. A peak of at least 4% donor T cells among recipient peripheral blood mononuclear cells was the definition used for donor T cell macrochimerism. Instead of going to the commercial service, samples from a few later patients were sequenced in-house on an Illumina MiSeq and processed with MiXCR. Results the study describes overall, beyond this receptor: GvH clones were found in recipient bone marrow, and some of the GvH clones appeared earlier in ileal mucosa or blood, which is consistent with an intestinal mucosal origin. Early after transplant, declines in HvG clones were associated with peak levels of circulating GvH clones. Patients with donor T cell macrochimerism had high GvH to HvG T cell clonal ratios in their allografts. The conclusions were limited by the relatively low number and heterogeneity of the intestinal transplant patients.

In the first month after transplant, blood samples were collected up to 4 times, and after that at least monthly when available. The CDR3, from cysteine to phenylalanine, totals 13 residues. CDR3 DNA is the only sequence kept; it has 39 bases, read in frame from the first base. In the germline V gene (reference sequence), CDR1 corresponds to MNHEY and CDR2 to SMNVEV. The junction carries 4 bases between V and J, which are trimmed by 1 base and 1 base respectively. Comments on this clone: Its antigen remains unidentified. Per-base qualities were not stored, and no clone one base away is much larger.

The receptor library was made with the immunoSEQ multiplex PCR assay. Adaptive Biotechnologies carried out high-throughput TCR-beta CDR3 sequencing of genomic DNA for most patients. Processing in the source paper ran as follows. Adaptive's ImmunoSEQ software supplied the TCR sequencing data for 15 to 20 patients, while MiXCR and VDJtools were used to process three other patients. CDR3 nucleotide sequences shared between donor and recipient were removed because the origin of such sequences could not be assigned. At least 2-fold expansion over unstimulated cells and a minimum CFSE-low frequency of 0.002% (template counts) or 0.001% (read counts) were required for clones to be classified as alloreactive. Clones were considered mappable if detected in sequenced pre-transplant spleen, lymph node, or MLR CFSE-low populations of the donor or recipient. The cumulative frequency of alloreactive clones was calculated as a percentage of all sequences, weighted by copy number. This is the immuneACCESS table as TCRdb keeps it, with only in-frame sequences that have V and J called. A part of the clones is gone; compared with another copy, unresolved V genes explain less than half, and the rest is unexplained. Clonal size and the V and J genes are those of that table, whereas D and trimming came from the DNA. This sample comprises 75,000 to 100,000 clones, about 93% of them detected only once. The ten largest clones add up to roughly 16% of the sample.

This TCR derives from a human patient who received an intestinal transplant, so some T cells may come from the graft donor. This specimen consisted of PBMCs, obtained roughly 450 days after intestinal transplant. The chain is encoded by TRBV27 joined to TRBJ1-1; the D gene cannot be named for sure. The bases are TGTGCCAGCAGTTTATGGGCGAACACTGAAGCTTTCTTT. The resulting protein is CASSLWANTEAFF.